What follows describes a single TCR beta chain. The sample belongs to a study of cytomegalovirus exposure and HLA in healthy donors. The PCR ran on 60 Vbeta and 13 Jbeta primers. Sequencing was performed with immunoSEQ multiplex PCR; in TCRdb, only in-frame clones are kept and a portion is missing. This sample carries 210,000 or so clones, about 75% of them seen once, and the ten largest clones take around 1.7%. The CDR3 totals 16 residues. Germline loops: CDR1 MNHNS, CDR2 SASEGT. The V end lost 0 bases, the J end lost 7 bases, and 16 bases lay between the germline ends. The receptor's source is a man younger than 30 in good health and CMV-seronegative. The sample was PBMCs. V gene TRBV6-1 combines with J gene TRBJ1-5; possibly TRBD1 for D (6 bases). Written as DNA, the CDR3 is TGTGCCAGCAGTGAAGCATCGGGACAAAAGCGACAGCCCCAGCATTTT. This encodes CASSEASGQKRQPQHF.